The source of this T cell receptor beta chain is a study of T cells in Graves' hyperthyroidism and ophthalmopathy. V was cut by 5 bases and J by 0 bases, with 14 bases left in between. The CDR3 sequence is 16 residues long. Per the germline V gene, CDR1 is SNHLY and CDR2 is FYNNEI. This clonotype was recorded many times. TCR beta CDR3 sequences were amplified from RNA transcripts. The HTBI primer set drove a first-round RT-PCR of the TCR CDR3. TCRdb itself ran the multiplex PCR reads through MiXCR, one entry per CDR3 protein. The table lists hundreds of thousands of distinct CDR3 sequences, roughly 16% of them singletons, with about 3.5% in the top ten. Patients were excluded for uncontrolled infection, other autoimmune disease, pregnancy or lactation.

V usage is TRBV2 and J usage is TRBJ1-5; D remains ambiguous. Specimen: blood. The source of this sequence is a woman in her forties with Graves' ophthalmopathy. The CDR3 bases are TGTGCCAGCAGTCTTGAGTCCCTCAGTAGCAATCAGCCCCAGCATTTT. It translates to CASSLESLSSNQPQHF.